A single sample is the source of the 8 T cell receptor beta chains below, sequenced in a study of CD8 T cells in ankylosing spondylitis. General study results and limits: A motif in TCR beta, a set of eight highly homologous variants, appeared characteristic of ankylosing spondylitis blood.

TCRdb fed the 5' RACE reads into MiXCR, producing one record per CDR3 protein. The table shows around 390,000 distinct CDR3 sequences, with under 25% occurring only once. No antigen has been identified for these receptors. The material sequenced was blood, either unsorted or a sorted T cell fraction (not recorded which). The receptors stem from a male donor with ankylosing spondylitis.

V gene TRBV7-2 combines with J gene TRBJ2-7; D possibly corresponds to TRBD1 (5 bases). Between the trimmed V and J ends, which lost 2 bases and 4 bases, there was a span of 12 bases. CDR1 is SGHTA, CDR2 FQGNSA, per germline. This CDR3 has 14 residues. CDR3 nucleotide sequence: TGTGCCAGCAGCTTACGGGCCAGGGCGTACGAGCAGTACTTC. It codes for CASSLRARAYEQYF.

The V gene is TRBV3-1, the J gene TRBJ2-1, with D uncertain. Germline CDR1 reads LGHDT; CDR2 reads YNNKEL (reference sequence). CDR3 length equals 11 residues. The germline V and J ends were trimmed by 3 bases and 8 bases, with 5 bases remaining between them. The CDR3 DNA is TGTGCCAGCAGCCATTTGGATGAGCAGTTCTTC. Translated: CASSHLDEQFF.

This rearrangement joins TRBV4-3 to TRBJ1-4; a weak D match, TRBD1 (5 bases). Trimming removed 2 bases from V and 4 bases from J, with 8 bases in between. CDR1 is LGHNA, CDR2 YSLEER, per germline. The CDR3 extends over 14 amino acids. DNA for the CDR3: TGCGCCAGCAGCCAAAACAGGATTAATGAAAAACTGTTTTTT. This translates into CASSQNRINEKLFF.

In its sample, this clonotype was seen once. V usage is TRBV5-1 and J usage is TRBJ2-7; 9 bases match TRBD1. The J segment lost 9 bases and the V segment lost 4 bases, leaving 11 bases of the junction unmatched. Per germline, CDR1 SGHRS and CDR2 YFSETQ. The CDR3 length is 14 residues. The DNA of the CDR3 is TGCGCCAGCAGCCCGTGGGACAGGGATCGAGGGCAGTACTTC. Translated: CASSPWDRDRGQYF.

The rearrangement joins TRBV2 to TRBJ1-5, with TRBD1 as a possible D gene (6 bases). Trimming removed 3 bases at V and 5 bases at J, with 14 bases between. Germline V gene sequence: CDR1 SNHLY, CDR2 FYNNEI. This CDR3 is built from 15 residues. CDR3 sequence: CASSEESGAHQPQHF. The CDR3 nucleotides read TGTGCCAGCAGTGAGGAATCGGGGGCGCATCAGCCCCAGCATTTT.

The chain carries TRBV7-3 and TRBJ2-7; tentatively, D is TRBD2 (6 bases). Germline CDR1 and CDR2: SGHTA and FQGTGA. V was trimmed by 1 base and J by 2 bases, leaving 12 bases between them. This CDR3 is built from 15 residues. The CDR3: CASSLRFAGPYEQYF. The CDR3 DNA reads as TGTGCCAGCAGCTTAAGGTTTGCGGGACCCTACGAGCAGTACTTC.

This rearrangement joins TRBV28 to TRBJ1-1; no clear D. CDR1 and CDR2 (germline): MDHEN, SYDVKM. Trimming pared 3 bases from V and 1 base from J, leaving 12 bases between. The CDR3 loop spans 15 amino acids. The CDR3, as DNA: TGTGCCAGCAGTTTCGTAGGGTGGTCGAACACTGAAGCTTTCTTT. Residues: CASSFVGWSNTEAFF. Drawing the rest from reference TRBV28 and TRBJ1-1, the complete variable domain is DVKVTQSSRYLVKRTGEKVFLECVQDMDHENMFWYRQDPGLGLRLIYFSYDVKMKEKGDIPEGYSVSREKKERFSLILESASTNQTSMYLCASSFVGWSNTEAFFGQGTRLTVV.

This clonotype was seen a handful of times. The gene calls are TRBV5-5 and TRBJ2-5; 9 bases fit TRBD2. There are 14 residues in the CDR3. CDR1 and CDR2 (germline): SGHKS, YYEKEE (reference sequence). The trim removed 5 bases at V and 5 bases at J, leaving 7 bases unmatched. Here the CDR3 reads CASRPTSGPETQYF. CDR3 bases: TGTGCCAGCAGACCCACTAGCGGGCCGGAGACCCAGTACTTC.